This T cell receptor (beta chain) came from a study of Ad26.COV2.S vaccination and SARS-CoV-2 variants. The treatment denotes: around 19 received Ad26.COV2.S at low or high dose, single or two shots; 5 received placebo; per-sample allocation not given. Samples were taken on day 63 after the first vaccine or placebo injection. CDR1 and CDR2 from the germline V gene are SGHRS and YFSETQ. There are 14 residues in the CDR3. V gave up 0 bases and J gave up 4 bases, with 10 bases separating them. Comments on this clone: Its antigen is unidentified.

Sequencing was performed with immunoSEQ multiplex PCR; in TCRdb, only in-frame clones are kept and a portion is missing. The sample yields hundreds of thousands of clones, approximately 88% seen once. General study findings and limits: Substantial breadth was reportedly displayed by spike-specific CD8+ and CD4+ T cell responses after vaccination.

The origin of this receptor is a person aged 18-65 years who received the Ad26.COV2.S COVID-19 vaccine or a placebo. Specimen: peripheral blood, collected in a trial of Ad26.COV2.S vaccine versus placebo. The chain uses TRBV5-1 and TRBJ1-2; D unclear. This chain's CDR3 is CASSLDQTTYGYTF. CDR3 DNA: TGCGCCAGCAGCTTGGACCAAACGACCTATGGCTACACCTTC. The full variable domain, rest sourced from reference TRBV5-1 and TRBJ1-2, is KAGVTQTPRYLIKTRGQQVTLSCSPISGHRSVSWYQQTPGQGLQFLFEYFSETQRNKGNFPGRFSGRQFSNSRSEMNVSTLELGDSALYLCASSLDQTTYGYTFGSGTRLTVV.